A selection of T cell receptor beta chains follows, all from one sample in a study of blood T cells in healthy people across ages. TCRdb processed the 5' RACE reads anew with MiXCR; each CDR3 protein has one entry. The sample has some 800,000 distinct CDR3 sequences, under 45% seen once; the top ten hold about 21%. The sample taken for sequencing was blood. The source is a man between 60 and 70 years old in good health. The CDR3 runs from the conserved cysteine through the conserved F or W. The order of the fields is D gene, V gene, clone size, J gene, CDR3 protein, CDR3 DNA. The D gene is left open where the match is weak. Not all rows give a size; the values are once, few, many and, for expanded clones, a class.

-	TRBV7-2	-	TRBJ2-1	CASSSRPRGEQFF	TGTGCCAGCAGCTCCCGCCCGAGGGGTGAGCAGTTCTTC
TRBD2	TRBV2	few	TRBJ2-3	CASRRLAGESTDTQYF	TGTGCCAGCAGACGACTAGCGGGGGAGAGCACAGATACGCAGTATTTT
-	TRBV9	-	TRBJ2-5	CASSVALLGKGNEQYF	TGTGCCAGCAGCGTAGCCTTGTTGGGCAAAGGGAATGAGCAGTACTTC
-	TRBV7-2	-	TRBJ2-1	CASSLVQGEQFF	TGTGCCAGCAGCTTAGTTCAGGGTGAGCAGTTCTTC
TRBD1	TRBV4-3	-	TRBJ2-7	CASSFGQGWEQYF	TGCGCCAGCAGCTTCGGACAGGGGTGGGAGCAGTACTTC
TRBD1	TRBV4-1	-	TRBJ1-2	CASSQDAGTGGRVYGYTF	TGCGCCAGCAGCCAAGATGCGGGGACAGGGGGCAGAGTTTATGGCTACACCTTC
TRBD1	TRBV13	-	TRBJ2-3	CASSLAGTGEADTQYF	TGTGCCAGCAGCTTAGCCGGGACAGGGGAAGCAGATACGCAGTATTTT
-	TRBV10-3	many	TRBJ1-2	CAISDAGKANYGYTF	TGTGCCATCAGTGACGCAGGGAAGGCAAACTATGGCTACACCTTC
-	TRBV6-6	-	TRBJ2-5	CASRAPRTQETQYF	TGTGCCAGCAGAGCCCCGAGGACCCAAGAGACCCAGTACTTC
TRBD1	TRBV5-1	many	TRBJ1-1	CASSLGQGGTEAFF	TGCGCCAGCAGCTTGGGACAGGGGGGGACTGAAGCTTTCTTT
-	TRBV29-1	-	TRBJ1-1	CSVEPSGFADTEAFF	TGCAGCGTTGAACCATCAGGGTTTGCGGACACTGAAGCTTTCTTT
-	TRBV6-2/TRBV6-3	-	TRBJ2-5	CASRPGHIGGETQYF	TGTGCCAGCAGACCTGGACACATCGGTGGAGAGACCCAGTACTTC
-	TRBV5-5	-	TRBJ2-7	CASSSLPGHRYEQYF	TGTGCCAGCAGCAGCCTTCCGGGACATAGATACGAGCAGTACTTC
TRBD1	TRBV4-3	few	TRBJ1-2	CASSQDSGRQGKSYGYTF	TGCGCCAGCAGCCAAGATAGTGGAAGACAGGGCAAGAGCTATGGCTACACCTTC
-	TRBV5-1	once	TRBJ2-1	CASNQQDYSYNEQFF	TGCGCCAGCAACCAACAGGACTACTCCTACAATGAGCAGTTCTTC
TRBD1	TRBV12-5	few	TRBJ1-1	CASGLGTGGGSEAFF	TGTGCTAGTGGTTTGGGGACAGGGGGAGGATCTGAAGCTTTCTTT
TRBD2	TRBV3-1	-	TRBJ2-3	CASSPLAGGPTDTQYF	TGTGCCAGCAGCCCCCTAGCGGGGGGGCCCACAGATACGCAGTATTTT
TRBD1	TRBV6-1	-	TRBJ2-7	CASTRDSKREQYF	TGTGCCAGCACCCGGGACAGCAAAAGGGAGCAGTACTTC
-	TRBV3-1	-	TRBJ2-5	CASSPRGAEETQYF	TGTGCCAGCAGCCCAAGGGGGGCTGAAGAGACCCAGTACTTC